The T cell receptor beta chain described here comes from a study of cytomegalovirus exposure and HLA in healthy donors. Study overall: HLA-typed donors were the source of around 77 million unique TCRs held in an early data release.

About this clone: The antigen remains undetermined.

Per the germline V gene, CDR1 is LNHNV and CDR2 is YYDKDF (reference sequence). Trimming stripped 3 bases from V and 3 bases from J, with 8 bases between. This CDR3 comprises 14 residues. Study-wide results and limits: Associated with cytomegalovirus, according to the listing, were 150 to 200 TCR beta chains. Later work associated 17,000 or so TCR beta sequences with HLA alleles at 0.05 false discovery rate. In a later analysis, TCR beta V- and J-gene trimming was associated with a missense DCLRE1C variant.

It was with 60 Vbeta and 13 Jbeta primers that the PCR ran. Libraries were prepared by immunoSEQ multiplex PCR; TCRdb keeps only in-frame clonotypes and omits some of them. The repertoire consists of about 120,000 clones, with approximately 77% occurring once and the leading ten covering less than 5.5%. This TCR was recovered from a man over 45 in good health and CMV-seropositive. V usage is TRBV15 and J usage is TRBJ2-2; D gene unclear. The sequenced sample consisted of PBMCs. The CDR3 loop reads CATSRRRDTGELFF. The DNA of the CDR3 is TGTGCCACCAGCAGGAGACGGGACACCGGGGAGCTGTTTTTT.